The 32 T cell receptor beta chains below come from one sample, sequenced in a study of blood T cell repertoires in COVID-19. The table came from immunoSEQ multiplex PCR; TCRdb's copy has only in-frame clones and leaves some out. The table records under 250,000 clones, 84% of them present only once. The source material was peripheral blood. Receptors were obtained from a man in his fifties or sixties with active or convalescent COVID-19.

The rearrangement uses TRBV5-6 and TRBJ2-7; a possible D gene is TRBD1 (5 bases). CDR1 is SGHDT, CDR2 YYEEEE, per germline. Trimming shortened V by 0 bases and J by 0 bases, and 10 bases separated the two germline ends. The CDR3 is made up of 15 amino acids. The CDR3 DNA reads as TGTGCCAGCAGCTTGGGACAGCCGAGCTCCTACGAGCAGTACTTC. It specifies CASSLGQPSSYEQYF.

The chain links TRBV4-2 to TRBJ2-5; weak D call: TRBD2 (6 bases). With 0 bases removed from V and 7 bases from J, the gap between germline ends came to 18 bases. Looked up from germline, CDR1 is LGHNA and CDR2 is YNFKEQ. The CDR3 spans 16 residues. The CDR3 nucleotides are TGTGCCAGCAGCCAAGAATGGGCGGGGCCGGGACGGACCCAGTACTTC. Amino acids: CASSQEWAGPGRTQYF.

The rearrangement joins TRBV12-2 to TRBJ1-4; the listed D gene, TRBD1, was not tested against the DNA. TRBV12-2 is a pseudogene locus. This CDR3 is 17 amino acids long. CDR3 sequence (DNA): TGTGCAAGTCGTTGCTGGACAGGGTACCCAACTAATGAAAAACTGTTTTTT. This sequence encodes CASRCWTGYPTNEKLFF.

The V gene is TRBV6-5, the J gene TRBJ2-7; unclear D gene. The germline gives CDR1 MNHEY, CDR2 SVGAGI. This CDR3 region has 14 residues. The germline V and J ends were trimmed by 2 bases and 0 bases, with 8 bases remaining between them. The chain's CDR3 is CASSYTQSSYEQYF. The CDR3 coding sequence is TGTGCCAGCAGTTACACACAGAGCTCCTACGAGCAGTACTTC.

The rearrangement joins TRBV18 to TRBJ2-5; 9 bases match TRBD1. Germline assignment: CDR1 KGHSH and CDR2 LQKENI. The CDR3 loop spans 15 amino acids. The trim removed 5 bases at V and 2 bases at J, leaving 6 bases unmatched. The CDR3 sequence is CASSTTGGQQETQYF. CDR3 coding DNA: TGTGCCAGCTCAACGACAGGGGGTCAACAAGAGACCCAGTACTTC.

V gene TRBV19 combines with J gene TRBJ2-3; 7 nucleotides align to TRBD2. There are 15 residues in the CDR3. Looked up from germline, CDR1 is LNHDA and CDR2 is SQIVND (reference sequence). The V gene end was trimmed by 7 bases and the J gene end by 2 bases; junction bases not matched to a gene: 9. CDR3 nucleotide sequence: TGTGCCAGTAAATTTGGGGGGGGAATCACAGATACGCAGTATTTT. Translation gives CASKFGGGITDTQYF.

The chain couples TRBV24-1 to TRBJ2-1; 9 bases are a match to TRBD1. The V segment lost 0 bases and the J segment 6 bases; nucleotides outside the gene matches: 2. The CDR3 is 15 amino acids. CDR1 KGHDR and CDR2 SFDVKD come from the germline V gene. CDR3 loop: CATSDLGTGTNEQFF. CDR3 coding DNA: TGTGCCACCAGTGATTTGGGGACAGGGACCAATGAGCAGTTCTTC.

The CDR3 DNA reads TGCGCCAGCAAGACGACCGGCGGGGGCGCCCGAGAAAAACTGTTTTTT. Translation gives CASKTTGGGAREKLFF. The chain has TRBV5-1 and TRBJ1-4; perhaps TRBD1 as D (6 bases). V was pared by 6 bases and J by 8 bases, with 23 bases between. Germline V lookup: CDR1 SGHRS, CDR2 YFSETQ. The CDR3 runs 16 residues.

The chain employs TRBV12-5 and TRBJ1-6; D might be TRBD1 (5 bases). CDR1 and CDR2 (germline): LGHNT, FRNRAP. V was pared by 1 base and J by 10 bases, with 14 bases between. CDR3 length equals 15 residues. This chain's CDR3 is CASGLGQRAGSPLHF. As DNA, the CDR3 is TGTGCTAGTGGTTTGGGACAGCGGGCGGGGTCACCCCTCCACTTT.

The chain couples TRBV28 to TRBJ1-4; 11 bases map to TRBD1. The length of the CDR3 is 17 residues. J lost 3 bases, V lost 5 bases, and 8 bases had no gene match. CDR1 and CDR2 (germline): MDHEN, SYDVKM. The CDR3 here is CASSQRTGGFSNEKLFF. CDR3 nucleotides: TGTGCCAGCAGTCAACGGACAGGGGGCTTTTCTAATGAAAAACTGTTTTTT.

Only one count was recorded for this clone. Here the CDR3 DNA reads TGTGCCTGGAGCGCTTACCGGGGGAAGACCCAGTACTTC. Its translation: CAWSAYRGKTQYF. This chain uses TRBV30 with TRBJ2-5; a weak D match, TRBD2 (6 bases). Trimming removed 3 bases at V and 6 bases at J, with 14 bases between. In germline, CDR1 is GTSNPN, CDR2 SVGIG (reference sequence). The CDR3 runs to 13 residues.

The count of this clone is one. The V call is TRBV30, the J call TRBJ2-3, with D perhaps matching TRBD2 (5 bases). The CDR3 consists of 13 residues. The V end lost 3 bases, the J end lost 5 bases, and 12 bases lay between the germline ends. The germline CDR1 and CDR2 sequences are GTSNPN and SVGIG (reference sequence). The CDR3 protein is CAWRFAGGDTQYF. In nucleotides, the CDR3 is TGTGCCTGGAGGTTTGCGGGCGGAGATACGCAGTATTTT. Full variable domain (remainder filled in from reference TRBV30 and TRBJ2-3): SQTIHQWPATLVQPVGSPLSLECTVEGTSNPNLYWYRQAAGRGLQLLFYSVGIGQISSEVPQNLSASRPQDRQFILSSKKLLLSDSGFYLCAWRFAGGDTQYFGPGTRLTVL.

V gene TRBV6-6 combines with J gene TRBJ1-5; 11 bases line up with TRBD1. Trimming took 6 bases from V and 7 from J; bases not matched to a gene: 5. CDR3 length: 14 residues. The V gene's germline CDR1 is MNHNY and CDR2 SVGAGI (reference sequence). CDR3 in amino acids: CASRVGTGGQPQHF. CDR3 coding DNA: TGTGCCAGCAGAGTCGGGACAGGGGGACAGCCCCAGCATTTT.

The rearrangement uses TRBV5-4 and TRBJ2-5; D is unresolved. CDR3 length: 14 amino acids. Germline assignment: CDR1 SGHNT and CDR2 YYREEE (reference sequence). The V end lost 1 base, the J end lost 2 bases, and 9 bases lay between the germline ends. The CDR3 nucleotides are TGTGCCAGCAGCTTGATGAGCTTGCAAGAGACCCAGTACTTC. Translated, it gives CASSLMSLQETQYF.

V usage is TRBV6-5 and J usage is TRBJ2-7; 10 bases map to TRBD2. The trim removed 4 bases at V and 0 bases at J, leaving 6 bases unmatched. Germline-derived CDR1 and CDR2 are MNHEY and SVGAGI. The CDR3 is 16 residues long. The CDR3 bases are TGTGCCAGCAGTTTGGAGCGGGGGGGCCTCTCCTACGAGCAGTACTTC. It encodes CASSLERGGLSYEQYF.

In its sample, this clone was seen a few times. The CDR3 sequence is CAIRPDRGRFYEQYF. In DNA, the CDR3 is TGTGCCATCAGACCGGACAGGGGGCGCTTCTACGAGCAGTACTTC. The rearrangement links TRBV10-3 to TRBJ2-7, with 11 bases fitting TRBD1. V was clipped by 6 bases and J by 3 bases; unmatched bases: 7. The CDR3 loop spans 15 amino acids. Per germline, CDR1 ENHRY and CDR2 SYGVKD.

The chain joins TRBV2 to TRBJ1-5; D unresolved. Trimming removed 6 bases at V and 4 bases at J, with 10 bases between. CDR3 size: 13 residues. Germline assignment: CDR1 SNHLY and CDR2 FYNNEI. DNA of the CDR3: TGTGCCAGCAGAGACGGAGAGAATCAGCCCCAGCATTTT. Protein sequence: CASRDGENQPQHF.

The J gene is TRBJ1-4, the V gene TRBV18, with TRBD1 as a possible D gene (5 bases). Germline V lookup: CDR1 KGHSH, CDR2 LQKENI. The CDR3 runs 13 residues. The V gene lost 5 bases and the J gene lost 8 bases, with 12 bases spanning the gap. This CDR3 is CASSFKGNEKLFF. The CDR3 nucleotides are TGTGCCAGCTCATTCAAGGGGAACGAAAAACTGTTTTTT.

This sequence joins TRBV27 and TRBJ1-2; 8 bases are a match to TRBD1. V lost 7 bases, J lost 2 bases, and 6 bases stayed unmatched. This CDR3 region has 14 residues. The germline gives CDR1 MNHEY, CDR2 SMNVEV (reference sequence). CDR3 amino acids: CASTPGGPNYGYTF. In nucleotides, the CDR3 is TGTGCCAGCACACCAGGGGGCCCCAACTATGGCTACACCTTC.

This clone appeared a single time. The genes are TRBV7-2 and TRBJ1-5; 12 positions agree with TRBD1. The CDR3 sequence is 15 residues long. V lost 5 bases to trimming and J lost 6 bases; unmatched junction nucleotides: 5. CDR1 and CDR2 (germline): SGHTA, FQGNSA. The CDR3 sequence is CASSPGQGAGQPQHF. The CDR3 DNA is TGTGCCAGCAGCCCGGGACAGGGGGCGGGTCAGCCCCAGCATTTT.

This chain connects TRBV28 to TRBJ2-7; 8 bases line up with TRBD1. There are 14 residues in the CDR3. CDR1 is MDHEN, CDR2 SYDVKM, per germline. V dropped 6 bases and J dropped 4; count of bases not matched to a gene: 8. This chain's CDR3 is CASRGTGGSYEQYF. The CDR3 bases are TGTGCCAGCAGGGGGACAGGCGGGTCATACGAGCAGTACTTC.

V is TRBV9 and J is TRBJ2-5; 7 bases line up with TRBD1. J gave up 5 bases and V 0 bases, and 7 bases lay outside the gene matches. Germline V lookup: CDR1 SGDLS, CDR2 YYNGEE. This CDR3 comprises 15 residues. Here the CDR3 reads CASSVEGGPWETQYF. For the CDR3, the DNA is TGTGCCAGCAGCGTAGAAGGGGGCCCTTGGGAGACCCAGTACTTC.

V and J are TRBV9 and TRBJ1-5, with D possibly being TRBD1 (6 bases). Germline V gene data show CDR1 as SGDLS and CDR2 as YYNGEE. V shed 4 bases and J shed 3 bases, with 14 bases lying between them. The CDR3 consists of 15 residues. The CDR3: CASSPSGGANQPQHF. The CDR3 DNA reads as TGTGCCAGCAGCCCTAGCGGGGGCGCCAATCAGCCCCAGCATTTT.

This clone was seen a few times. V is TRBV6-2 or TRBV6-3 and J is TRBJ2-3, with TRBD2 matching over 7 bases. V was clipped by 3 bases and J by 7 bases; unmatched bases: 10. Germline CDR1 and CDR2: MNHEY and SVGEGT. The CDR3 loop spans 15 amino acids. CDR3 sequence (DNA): TGTGCCAGCAGTTATTTCGGGACTATCCCTAATACGCAGTATTTT. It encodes CASSYFGTIPNTQYF.

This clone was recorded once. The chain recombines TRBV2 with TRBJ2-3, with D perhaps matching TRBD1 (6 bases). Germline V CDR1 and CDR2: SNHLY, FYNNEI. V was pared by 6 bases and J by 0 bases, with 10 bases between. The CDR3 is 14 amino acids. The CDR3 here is CASSTGFSTDTQYF. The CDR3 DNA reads TGTGCCAGCAGCACAGGGTTTAGCACAGATACGCAGTATTTT.

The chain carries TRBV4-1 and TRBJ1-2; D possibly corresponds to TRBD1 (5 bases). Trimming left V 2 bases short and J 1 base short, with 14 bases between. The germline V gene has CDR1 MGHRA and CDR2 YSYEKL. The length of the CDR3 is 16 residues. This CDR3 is CASSQLTGTRNYGYTF. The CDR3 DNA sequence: TGCGCCAGCAGCCAACTGACCGGGACTCGTAACTATGGCTACACCTTC.

The CDR3 loop is CASSLPGQGAYEQYF. The CDR3 region has the DNA TGTGCCAGCAGCTTACCGGGACAGGGGGCCTACGAGCAGTACTTC. The gene calls are TRBV28 and TRBJ2-7; 11 nucleotides align to TRBD1. This CDR3 has 15 amino acids. Germline V gives CDR1 MDHEN, CDR2 SYDVKM. The V gene end was trimmed by 6 bases and the J gene end by 2 bases; junction bases not matched to a gene: 6. The entire variable domain, with the rest obtained from reference TRBV28 and TRBJ2-7, is as follows: DVKVTQSSRYLVKRTGEKVFLECVQDMDHENMFWYRQDPGLGLRLIYFSYDVKMKEKGDIPEGYSVSREKKERFSLILESASTNQTSMYLCASSLPGQGAYEQYFGPGTRLTVT.

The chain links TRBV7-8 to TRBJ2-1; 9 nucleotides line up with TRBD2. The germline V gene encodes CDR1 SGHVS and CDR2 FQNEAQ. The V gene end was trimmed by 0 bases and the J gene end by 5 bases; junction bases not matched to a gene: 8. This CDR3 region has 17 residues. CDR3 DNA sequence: TGTGCCAGCAGCTTAGCGCGGGTCTCTAGCGGGGACAATGAGCAGTTCTTC. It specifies CASSLARVSSGDNEQFF. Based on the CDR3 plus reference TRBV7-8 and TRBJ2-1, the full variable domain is GAGVSQSPRYKVAKRGQDVALRCDPISGHVSLFWYQQALGQGPEFLTYFQNEAQLDKSGLPSDRFFAERPEGSVSTLKIQRTQQEDSAVYLCASSLARVSSGDNEQFFGPGTRLTVL.

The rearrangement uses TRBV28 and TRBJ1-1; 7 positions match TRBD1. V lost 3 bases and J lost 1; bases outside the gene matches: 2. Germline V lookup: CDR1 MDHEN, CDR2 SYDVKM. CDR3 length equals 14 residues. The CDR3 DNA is TGTGCCAGCAGTTTCGGGGACAGGAACACTGAAGCTTTCTTT. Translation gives CASSFGDRNTEAFF.

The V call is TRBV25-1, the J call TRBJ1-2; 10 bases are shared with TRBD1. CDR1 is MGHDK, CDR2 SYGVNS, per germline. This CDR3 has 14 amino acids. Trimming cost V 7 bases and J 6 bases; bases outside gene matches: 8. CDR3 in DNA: TGTGCCAGCACAAGGACAGGGGGGATGGATGGCTACACCTTC. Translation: CASTRTGGMDGYTF.

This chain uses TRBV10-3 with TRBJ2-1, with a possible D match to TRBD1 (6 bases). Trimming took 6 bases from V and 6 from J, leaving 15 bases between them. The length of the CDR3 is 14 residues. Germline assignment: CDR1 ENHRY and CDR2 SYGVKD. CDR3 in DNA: TGTGCCATCAGACCCGACAGGTTCCGCAATGAGCAGTTCTTC. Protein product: CAIRPDRFRNEQFF.

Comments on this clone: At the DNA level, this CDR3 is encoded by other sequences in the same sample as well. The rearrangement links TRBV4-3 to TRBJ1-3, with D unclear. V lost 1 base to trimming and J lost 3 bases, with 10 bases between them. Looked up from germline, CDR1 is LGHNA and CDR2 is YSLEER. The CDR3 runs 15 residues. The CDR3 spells CASSQGHGSGNTIYF. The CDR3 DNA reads TGCGCCAGCAGCCAAGGACACGGGAGTGGAAACACCATATATTTT.